These T cell receptor beta chains were read from a single sample in a study of T-cell reconstitution after alpha-beta-depleted transplantation in children. TCRdb redid the calling of the PCR reads with MiXCR, one entry per CDR3 protein. Altogether about 610,000 distinct CDR3 sequences are present, about 10% being singletons, with the ten largest covering about 4.2%. The sample here was PBMCs from the stem cell graft donor, taken from the stem cell graft. These receptors originate from a human donor who donated a stem cell graft to a child with acute myeloid leukemia. CDR3s include the opening cysteine and the closing phenylalanine or tryptophan. Each record gives: D gene, V gene, clone size, J gene, CDR3 protein, CDR3 DNA. The D gene is left open where the match is weak. Clone size is shown for a subset of rows, as once, few, many or a class of expanded clone.

TRBD2	TRBV11-1	.	TRBJ2-1	CATKRKLRLAGSYNEQFF	TGTGCCACCAAGCGCAAGCTGCGACTAGCGGGGTCCTACAATGAGCAGTTCTTC
.	TRBV29-1	.	TRBJ2-6	CSVEGANVLTF	TGCAGCGTTGAAGGGGCCAACGTCCTGACTTTC
.	TRBV20-1	.	TRBJ2-5	CSARQASPETQYF	TGCAGTGCTAGACAGGCTAGCCCAGAGACCCAGTACTTC
TRBD2	TRBV6-1	few	TRBJ2-1	CASRTGLAGHEQFF	TGTGCCAGCAGGACCGGACTAGCGGGACATGAGCAGTTCTTC
TRBD1	TRBV30	.	TRBJ1-1	CAWSVYRGEAFF	TGTGCCTGGAGTGTATACAGGGGTGAAGCTTTCTTT
TRBD2	TRBV7-8	few	TRBJ2-2	CASSSRTSGRARVGELFF	TGTGCCAGCAGCTCCAGGACTAGCGGGAGGGCCAGGGTCGGGGAGCTGTTTTTT
TRBD1	TRBV28	many	TRBJ2-5	CASRGTGGWKTQYF	TGTGCCAGCAGGGGGACAGGGGGGTGGAAGACCCAGTACTTC
.	TRBV12-3/TRBV12-4	.	TRBJ2-1	CASTNGGYNEQFF	TGTGCCAGCACTAACGGAGGCTACAATGAGCAGTTCTTC
TRBD2	TRBV13	few	TRBJ2-7	CASSSPSGLWAYEQYF	TGTGCCAGCAGCTCCCCTAGCGGCCTTTGGGCCTACGAGCAGTACTTC
TRBD2	TRBV10-3	.	TRBJ2-7	CAISGTISYEQYF	TGTGCCATCAGCGGGACTATTTCCTACGAGCAGTACTTC
.	TRBV28	many	TRBJ1-1	CASLVGGLTSEAFF	TGTGCCAGCTTGGTTGGAGGGCTAACTTCTGAAGCTTTCTTT
.	TRBV28	few	TRBJ2-5	CASTQPASLSKTQYF	TGTGCCAGCACCCAACCGGCCTCCCTGAGTAAGACCCAGTACTTC
.	TRBV7-2	few	TRBJ1-5	CASSLGRGYNQPQHF	TGTGCCAGCAGCTTAGGGCGGGGATACAATCAGCCCCAGCATTTT
TRBD1	TRBV29-1	.	TRBJ2-1	CSVLDRGDLSSYNEQFF	TGCAGCGTCCTAGACAGGGGGGACTTGAGCTCCTACAATGAGCAGTTCTTC
.	TRBV9	few	TRBJ2-6	CASSVAGGASSGANVLTF	TGTGCCAGCAGCGTAGCGGGCGGGGCGAGCTCTGGGGCCAACGTCCTGACTTTC